The sample holds a few counts of the clone carrying this T cell receptor beta chain. What it binds is not known. Terminally differentiated effector memory CD45RA+ cells were excluded from the naive CD8 cells, which were CD45RO-negative and positively selected for CCR7. These data come from a study of shared clonotypes between healthy human individuals. The study, taken as a whole, reports: Compared with memory subsets, naive subsets generally had larger estimated richness. Generation probabilities were higher for clonotypes shared across all four sorted-subset donors than for unshared ones.

Generated by immunoSEQ multiplex PCR, the TCRdb table keeps only in-frame clones and is missing some. This table holds about 680,000 clones, roughly nine tenths found once. Trimming took off 1 base at V and 0 bases at J, with 10 bases between the two ends. This CDR3 contains 16 residues. Per germline, CDR1 MDHEN and CDR2 SYDVKM. The sequence was collected from a young man in good health. Sample: naive CD8+ T cells sorted from blood. The chain combines TRBV28 with TRBJ2-1, with D unclear. In nucleotides, the CDR3 is TGTGCCAGCAGTTTATATGTCGAAAGCTCCTACAATGAGCAGTTCTTC. Its translation: CASSLYVESSYNEQFF.